This is a list of T cell receptor beta chains from one sample in a study of blood T cells in healthy people across ages. TCRdb re-analysed the 5' RACE reads in MiXCR, keeping a single row per CDR3 protein. The top ten clones hold about an eighth of a sample with approximately 940,000 distinct CDR3 sequences, about 44% of them seen once. What was sequenced was blood. These receptors were collected from a man under 40 in good health. The CDR3 runs from the conserved cysteine through the conserved F or W. The D gene is left open where the match is weak. Clone size, where shown, is once, few, many, or a class for clones that have expanded.

D gene,J gene,clone size,V gene,CDR3 protein,CDR3 DNA
NA,TRBJ1-5,NA,TRBV7-8,CASSFSAGAQHF,TGTGCCAGCAGCTTCTCAGCGGGGGCCCAGCATTTT
NA,TRBJ2-5,NA,TRBV3-1,CASSHKTETQYF,TGTGCCAGCAGCCATAAAACGGAGACCCAGTACTTC
NA,TRBJ2-5,NA,TRBV20-1,CSARVAAALLETQYF,TGCAGTGCTAGAGTCGCGGCAGCCCTATTGGAGACCCAGTACTTC
TRBD1,TRBJ2-7,few,TRBV4-1,CASSVYGQAYEQYF,TGCGCCAGCAGCGTGTACGGACAGGCCTACGAGCAGTACTTC
TRBD2,TRBJ2-4,NA,TRBV4-3,CASSQDPGLAGGLAKNIQYF,TGCGCCAGCAGCCAAGATCCGGGACTAGCGGGAGGCCTAGCCAAAAACATTCAGTACTTC
TRBD2,TRBJ2-1,NA,TRBV4-2,CASSQSVLGGGANNEQFF,TGTGCCAGCAGCCAATCAGTTCTCGGCGGGGGGGCAAACAATGAGCAGTTCTTC
NA,TRBJ1-1,NA,TRBV18,CASSPFRGGTEAFF,TGTGCCAGCTCGCCCTTCCGGGGGGGCACTGAAGCTTTCTTT
NA,TRBJ2-7,NA,TRBV28,CASRLGTADYEQYF,TGTGCCAGCAGGTTAGGGACGGCTGATTACGAGCAGTACTTC
NA,TRBJ2-1,few,TRBV2,CATEIGDTGYNEQFF,TGTGCCACCGAAATAGGGGACACAGGGTACAATGAGCAGTTCTTC
TRBD1,TRBJ2-1,few,TRBV5-1,CASSLAPTGNPNNEQFF,TGCGCCAGCAGCTTGGCCCCGACAGGGAACCCAAACAATGAGCAGTTCTTC
NA,TRBJ1-1,NA,TRBV7-2,CASSLRPVNTEAFF,TGTGCCAGCAGCTTACGTCCAGTGAACACTGAAGCTTTCTTT
TRBD2,TRBJ2-4,once,TRBV6-5,CASSYPRTSGGDMGVKNIQYF,TGTGCCAGCAGTTACCCCAGGACTAGCGGGGGGGATATGGGGGTCAAAAACATTCAGTACTTC
TRBD2,TRBJ2-3,NA,TRBV11-2,CASSPAGGSSTDTQYF,TGTGCCAGCAGCCCGGCGGGGGGCAGTAGCACAGATACGCAGTATTTT
NA,TRBJ2-7,NA,TRBV21-1,CASSKRGLYEQYF,TGTGCCAGCAGCAAGCGGGGCCTCTACGAGCAGTACTTC
NA,TRBJ1-5,NA,TRBV12-3/TRBV12-4,CASSLRGAVSNQPQHF,TGTGCCAGCAGTTTAAGGGGCGCAGTTAGCAATCAGCCCCAGCATTTT
TRBD2,TRBJ2-5,many,TRBV9,CASSVYGGAETQYF,TGTGCCAGCAGCGTATACGGGGGGGCTGAGACCCAGTACTTC
NA,TRBJ2-7,NA,TRBV29-1,CSVEVSGANYEQYF,TGCAGCGTTGAAGTCAGCGGAGCAAACTACGAGCAGTACTTC
TRBD2,TRBJ2-7,NA,TRBV9,CASAPLAESYEQYF,TGTGCCAGCGCCCCCCTAGCGGAGAGCTACGAGCAGTACTTC
TRBD2,TRBJ2-5,NA,TRBV13,CASSWGGTKETQYF,TGTGCCAGCAGCTGGGGAGGGACCAAAGAGACCCAGTACTTC
NA,TRBJ2-7,NA,TRBV7-9,CASSLGPLSSYEQYF,TGTGCCAGCAGCTTAGGGCCGCTGAGCTCCTACGAGCAGTACTTC
NA,TRBJ2-7,NA,TRBV4-1,CASSQAGADEQYF,TGCGCCAGCAGCCAAGCAGGAGCGGACGAGCAGTACTTC
TRBD1,TRBJ1-2,few,TRBV29-1,CSVDAGTEFTNYGYTF,TGCAGCGTTGATGCCGGGACAGAATTCACTAACTATGGCTACACCTTC
NA,TRBJ1-5,NA,TRBV20-1,CSAKVGSNQPQHF,TGCAGTGCGAAGGTGGGGAGCAATCAGCCCCAGCATTTT
TRBD1,TRBJ2-7,few,TRBV27,CASSLFEGAHEQYF,TGTGCCAGCAGTTTGTTTGAGGGGGCCCACGAGCAGTACTTC
TRBD2,TRBJ2-3,NA,TRBV6-2/TRBV6-3,CASRKRGLAGGTDTQYF,TGTGCCAGCAGAAAAAGGGGACTAGCGGGGGGCACAGATACGCAGTATTTT
NA,TRBJ2-1,NA,TRBV27,CASSLYGDKEFF,TGTGCCAGCAGTTTATACGGGGACAAAGAGTTCTTC
TRBD1,TRBJ1-2,few,TRBV4-3,CASSPSGQTIYGYTF,TGCGCCAGCAGCCCGTCGGGACAGACTATCTATGGCTACACCTTC
NA,TRBJ2-3,NA,TRBV10-3,CAVGVGVGDTQYF,TGTGCCGTCGGAGTGGGGGTAGGAGATACGCAGTATTTT
NA,TRBJ1-2,few,TRBV29-1,CSAAVTGVNYGYTF,TGCAGCGCCGCGGTCACGGGGGTTAACTATGGCTACACCTTC
TRBD2,TRBJ2-1,NA,TRBV7-3,CASSLSSGENNEQFF,TGTGCCAGCAGCTTATCTAGCGGGGAAAACAATGAGCAGTTCTTC
NA,TRBJ2-7,once,TRBV4-1,CASSHVSGTGTYEQYF,TGCGCCAGCAGCCACGTATCCGGGACGGGAACATACGAGCAGTACTTC
TRBD2,TRBJ2-3,NA,TRBV7-2,CASSRSPSGGSTDTQYF,TGTGCCAGCAGCCGATCGCCTAGCGGGGGGTCAACAGATACGCAGTATTTT
NA,TRBJ2-1,NA,TRBV7-9,CAIGGPKHNEQFF,TGTGCCATCGGGGGGCCGAAGCACAATGAGCAGTTCTTC
NA,TRBJ2-3,few,TRBV4-1,CASSQGSGQRTDTQYF,TGCGCCAGCAGCCAAGGATCTGGACAGCGCACAGATACGCAGTATTTT
NA,TRBJ1-5,many,TRBV18,CASSPTASRNQPQHF,TGTGCCAGCTCACCGACGGCGTCTCGCAATCAGCCCCAGCATTTT
NA,TRBJ1-6,few,TRBV20-1,CSARDPINSPLHF,TGCAGTGCTAGAGATCCGATAAATTCACCCCTCCACTTT
NA,TRBJ2-3,NA,TRBV20-1,CSAPDPTGVTDTQYF,TGCAGTGCTCCCGACCCGACTGGAGTCACAGATACGCAGTATTTT
NA,TRBJ1-2,NA,TRBV29-1,CSVEGNRDGYTF,TGCAGCGTTGAAGGGAATAGGGATGGCTACACCTTC
NA,TRBJ2-3,many,TRBV7-2,CASSFTGTDTQYF,TGTGCCAGCAGCTTTACAGGGACAGATACGCAGTATTTT
NA,TRBJ2-7,NA,TRBV27,CASSATRGYEQYF,TGTGCCAGCAGTGCAACTCGAGGTTACGAGCAGTACTTC
NA,TRBJ2-7,NA,TRBV2,CASEETSGPTYEQYF,TGTGCCAGCGAAGAGACATCGGGACCCACCTACGAGCAGTACTTC
TRBD2,TRBJ2-1,few,TRBV6-2/TRBV6-3,CASSYNSGGLVYNEQFF,TGTGCCAGCAGTTACAATAGCGGGGGGCTGGTATACAATGAGCAGTTCTTC
TRBD1,TRBJ1-6,few,TRBV7-2,CASRPQQQGNNSPLHF,TGTGCCAGCAGACCCCAACAACAGGGGAATAATTCACCCCTCCACTTT
NA,TRBJ1-1,few,TRBV14,CASSPRVMNTEAFF,TGTGCCAGCAGCCCCAGGGTGATGAACACTGAAGCTTTCTTT
NA,TRBJ1-6,NA,TRBV29-1,CSVAPGGGNSPLHF,TGCAGCGTTGCCCCTGGGGGGGGTAATTCACCCCTCCACTTT
TRBD1,TRBJ2-1,NA,TRBV20-1,CSARDHRDRGHEQFF,TGCAGTGCTAGAGACCACCGGGACAGGGGACATGAGCAGTTCTTC
TRBD2,TRBJ2-3,NA,TRBV4-1,CASSQILAGSPSADTQYF,TGCGCCAGCAGCCAAATACTAGCGGGGAGCCCCAGCGCAGATACGCAGTATTTT
TRBD2,TRBJ2-5,NA,TRBV6-2/TRBV6-3,CASNLGLAGEETQYF,TGTGCCAGCAACCTGGGGCTAGCGGGGGAAGAGACCCAGTACTTC
NA,TRBJ2-3,many,TRBV6-2/TRBV6-3,CASSPTRDTQYF,TGTGCCAGCAGTCCGACCCGGGATACGCAGTATTTT
TRBD1,TRBJ2-5,NA,TRBV6-2/TRBV6-3,CASSYWDRGVQETQYF,TGTGCCAGCAGTTATTGGGACAGGGGAGTTCAGGAGACCCAGTACTTC
NA,TRBJ1-5,NA,TRBV30,CAWGRGNQPQHF,TGTGCCTGGGGCCGGGGCAATCAGCCCCAGCATTTT
NA,TRBJ1-5,NA,TRBV10-3,CAISESMAGLSNQPQHF,TGTGCCATCAGTGAGTCCATGGCAGGACTTAGCAATCAGCCCCAGCATTTT
NA,TRBJ2-7,NA,TRBV28,CASSFARVNEQYF,TGTGCCAGCAGTTTCGCAAGGGTCAACGAGCAGTACTTC